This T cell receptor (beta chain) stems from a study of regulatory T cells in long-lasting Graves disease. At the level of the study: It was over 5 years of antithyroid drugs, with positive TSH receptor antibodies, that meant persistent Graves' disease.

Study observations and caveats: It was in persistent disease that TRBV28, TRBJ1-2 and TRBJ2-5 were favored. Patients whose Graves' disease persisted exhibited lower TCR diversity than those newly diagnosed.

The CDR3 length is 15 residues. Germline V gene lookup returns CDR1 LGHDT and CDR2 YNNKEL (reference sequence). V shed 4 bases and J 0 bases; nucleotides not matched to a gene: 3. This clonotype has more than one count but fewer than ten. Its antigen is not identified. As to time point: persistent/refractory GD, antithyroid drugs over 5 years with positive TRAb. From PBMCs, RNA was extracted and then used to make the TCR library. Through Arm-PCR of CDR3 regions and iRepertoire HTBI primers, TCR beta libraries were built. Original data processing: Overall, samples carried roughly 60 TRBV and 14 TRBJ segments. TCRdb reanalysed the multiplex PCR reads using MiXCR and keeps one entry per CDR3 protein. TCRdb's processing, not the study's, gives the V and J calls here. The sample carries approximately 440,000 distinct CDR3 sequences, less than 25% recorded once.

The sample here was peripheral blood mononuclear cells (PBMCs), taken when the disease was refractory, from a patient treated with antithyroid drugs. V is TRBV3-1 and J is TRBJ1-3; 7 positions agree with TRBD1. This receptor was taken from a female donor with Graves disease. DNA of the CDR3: TGTGCCAGCAGCCGACAGGGTTTCTCTGGAAACACCATATATTTT. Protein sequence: CASSRQGFSGNTIYF.